This T cell receptor beta chain originates from a study of memory CD4+ T cells and cytomegalovirus serostatus. Study-level background: Of the healthy Belgian adults, fewer than 10 were CMV seropositive and 20 to 30 seronegative. Findings of the study overall: CMV serostatus prediction reached median AUC about 0.95, or 0.9 with US-trained model. CD4+ memory repertoires contained about two fifths of the 164 reported CMV TCRbeta sequences.

A word on this clone: Its specificity is not known.

The sort gate was single viable CD3+CD4+CD8-CD45RO+ cells for memory CD4+ T cells. CMV serostatus came from serum IgG against pp150, pp28, p38, p52. Clones were read by immunoSEQ multiplex PCR, and TCRdb kept only the in-frame ones, dropping some. The sample lists about 52,000 clones; about four fifths were seen once. This sequence originates from an adult in good health and CMV-seropositive. The sequenced material came from memory CD4+ T cells from blood.

CDR3 coding DNA: TGTGCCAGCAGCTTACAGGGGGAGCAGTTCTTC. Its translation: CASSLQGEQFF. This chain uses TRBV5-6 with TRBJ2-1, with 7 bases fitting TRBD1. Losses at the gene ends were 2 bases for V and 10 bases for J; bases not matched to a gene: 0. The CDR3 contains 11 residues. Germline assignment: CDR1 SGHDT and CDR2 YYEEEE.